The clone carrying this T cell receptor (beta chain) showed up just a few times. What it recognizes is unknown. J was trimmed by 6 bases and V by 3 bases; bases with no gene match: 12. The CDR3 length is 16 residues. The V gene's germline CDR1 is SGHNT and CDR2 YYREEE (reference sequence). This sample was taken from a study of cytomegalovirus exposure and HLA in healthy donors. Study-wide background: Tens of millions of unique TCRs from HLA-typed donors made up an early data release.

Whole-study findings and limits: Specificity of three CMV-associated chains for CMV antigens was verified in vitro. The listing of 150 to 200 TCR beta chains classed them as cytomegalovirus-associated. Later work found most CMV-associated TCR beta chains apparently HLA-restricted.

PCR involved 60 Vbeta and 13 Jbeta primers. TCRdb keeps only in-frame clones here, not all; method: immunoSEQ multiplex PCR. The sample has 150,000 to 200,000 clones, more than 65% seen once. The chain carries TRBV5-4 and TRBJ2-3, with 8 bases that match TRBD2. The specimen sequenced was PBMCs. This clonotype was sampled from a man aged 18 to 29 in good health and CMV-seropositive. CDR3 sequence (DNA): TGTGCCAGCAGCTCCGGGGGGGCGGGAGAAATTGATACGCAGTATTTT. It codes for CASSSGGAGEIDTQYF.